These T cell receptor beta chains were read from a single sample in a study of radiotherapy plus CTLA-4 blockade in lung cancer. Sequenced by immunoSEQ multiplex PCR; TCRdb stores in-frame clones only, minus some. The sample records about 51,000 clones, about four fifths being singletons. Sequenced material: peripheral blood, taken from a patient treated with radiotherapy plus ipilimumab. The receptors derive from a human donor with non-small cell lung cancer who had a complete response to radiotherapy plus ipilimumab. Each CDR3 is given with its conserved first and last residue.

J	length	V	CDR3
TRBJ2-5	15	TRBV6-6	CASNNRGHSKETQYF
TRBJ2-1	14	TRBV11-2	CASSLVGGYNEQFF
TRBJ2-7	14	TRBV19	CASSTGTSPLEQYF
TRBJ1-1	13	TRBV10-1	CASSWDRTTEAFF
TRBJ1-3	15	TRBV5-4	CASSLEQGGGNTIYF
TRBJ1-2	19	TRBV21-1	CASSKEGMGTGTPNYGYTF
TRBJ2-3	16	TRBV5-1	CASSSEGTSHRNTQYF
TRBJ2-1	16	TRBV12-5	CASGYQSGTGYNEQFF
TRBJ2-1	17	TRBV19	CASSKREGRGSYNEQFF
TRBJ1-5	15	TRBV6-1	CASSALTYSNQPQHF
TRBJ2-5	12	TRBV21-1	CASSLIRETQYF
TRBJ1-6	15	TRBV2	CASRYRDRGNSPLHF
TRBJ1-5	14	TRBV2	CASSETGFYQPQHF
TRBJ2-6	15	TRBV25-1	CASSLAGSGANVLTF
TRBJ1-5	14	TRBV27	CATRKWGGNQPQHF
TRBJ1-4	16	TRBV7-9	CASSLGGRDRGEKLFF
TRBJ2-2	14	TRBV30	CAWRAGWNTGELFF
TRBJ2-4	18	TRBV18	CASSQGLAPILAKNIQYF
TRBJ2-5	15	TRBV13	CASSSGQDLQETQYF
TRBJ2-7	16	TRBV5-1	CASSWTLAGTSYEQYF
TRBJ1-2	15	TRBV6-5	CASSLNDLANYGYTF
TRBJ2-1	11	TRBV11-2	CAVRGYNEQFF
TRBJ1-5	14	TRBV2	CASTGQNSNQPQHF
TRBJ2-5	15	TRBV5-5	CASSTPTGSVETQYF
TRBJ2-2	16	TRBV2	CASSAWTGRGTGELFF
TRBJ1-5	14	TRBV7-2	CASSLQGINQPQHF
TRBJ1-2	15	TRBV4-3	CASSQAPTAVYGYTF
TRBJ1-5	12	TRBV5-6	CASSRSDQPQHF
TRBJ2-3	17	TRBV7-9	CASSLNLGGGHGDTQYF
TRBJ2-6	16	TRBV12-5	CASTGLAGAGANVLTF
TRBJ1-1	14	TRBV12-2	CASRVGDCDTEAFF
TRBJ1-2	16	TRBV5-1	CASSLERGQGSYGYTF
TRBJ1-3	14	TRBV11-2	CASSLSGYGNTIYF
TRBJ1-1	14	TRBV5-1	CASSTGTGGTEAFF
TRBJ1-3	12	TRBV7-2	CASSPEGNTIYF
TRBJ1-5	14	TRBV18	CASSLTGQDQPQHF
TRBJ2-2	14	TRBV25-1	CASSSRANTGELFF
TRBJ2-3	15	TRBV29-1	CSIQGARSLQDTQYF
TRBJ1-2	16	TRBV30	CAWSETWGRDGYGYTF
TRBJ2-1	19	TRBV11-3	CASSLLGTSGSVKNNEQFF
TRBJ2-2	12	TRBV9	CASSVASGELFF
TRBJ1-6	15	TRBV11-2	CASSPSDSTYSPLHF
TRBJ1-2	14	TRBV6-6	CASSTGQGTGGYTF
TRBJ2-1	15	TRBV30	CAWSGTSVGSNEQFF
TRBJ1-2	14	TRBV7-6	CASSILGGAIGYTF
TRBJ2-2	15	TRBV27	CASSFDRGPTGELFF
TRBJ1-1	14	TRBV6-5	CASAKDRVIAEAFF
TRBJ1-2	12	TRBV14	CASSQAGYGYTF
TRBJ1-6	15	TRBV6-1	CASRVTLTGNSPLHF
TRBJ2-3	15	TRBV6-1	CASSPLEASTDTQYF
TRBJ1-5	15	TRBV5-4	CASSLWGVSNQPQHF
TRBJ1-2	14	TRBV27	CASSLDGGVGGYTF